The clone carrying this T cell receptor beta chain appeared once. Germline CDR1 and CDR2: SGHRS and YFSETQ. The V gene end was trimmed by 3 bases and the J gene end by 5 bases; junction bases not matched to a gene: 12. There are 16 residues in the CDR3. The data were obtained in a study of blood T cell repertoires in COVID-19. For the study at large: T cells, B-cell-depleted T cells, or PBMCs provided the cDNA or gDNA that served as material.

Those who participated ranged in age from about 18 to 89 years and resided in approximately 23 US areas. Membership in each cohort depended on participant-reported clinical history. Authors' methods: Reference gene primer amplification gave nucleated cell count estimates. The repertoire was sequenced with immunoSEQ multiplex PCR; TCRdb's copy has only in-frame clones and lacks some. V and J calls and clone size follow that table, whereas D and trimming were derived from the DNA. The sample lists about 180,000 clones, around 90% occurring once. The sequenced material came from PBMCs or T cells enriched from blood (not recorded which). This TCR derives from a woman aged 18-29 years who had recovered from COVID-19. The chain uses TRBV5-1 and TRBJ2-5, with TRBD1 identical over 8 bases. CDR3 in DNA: TGCGCCAGCAGCTATAGGACAGGGTCGACAGGGGAGACCCAGTACTTC. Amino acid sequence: CASSYRTGSTGETQYF.